This T cell receptor beta chain came from a study of T cell responses to AZD1222 COVID-19 vaccine. General study points: A mostly white British donor set with more females was recruited, and clonal diversity was possibly underestimated. Researchers report vaccine-associated CD4 TCRs spanning spike, with dominance at 160-218 and 743-854.

Second-dose schedules of about 4 or about 12 weeks were combined. Worth noting for this clone: What it binds is unknown.

The assay was immunoSEQ multiplex PCR, and TCRdb's table has in-frame clones only and misses some. Of 100,000 to 120,000 clones in the sample, roughly 88% were seen once. Germline CDR1 is MDHEN and CDR2 is SYDVKM. The V segment lost 5 bases and the J segment 5 bases; nucleotides outside the gene matches: 5. This CDR3 is 14 amino acids long. The specimen was peripheral blood, collected 28 days after the second AZD1222 dose. This receptor was taken from an adult who received the AZD1222 COVID-19 vaccine. This chain uses TRBV28 with TRBJ1-5, with 8 bases that match TRBD1. This CDR3 reads CASSPGGGDQPQHF. DNA of the CDR3: TGTGCCAGCAGTCCAGGGGGCGGGGATCAGCCCCAGCATTTT.